This T cell receptor (beta chain) was found in a study of T cells in Graves' hyperthyroidism and ophthalmopathy. The wider study: Pretreatment peripheral blood was obtained at initial diagnosis.

The V end was cut by 3 bases, the J end by 10 bases, with 13 bases between. The CDR3 consists of 13 residues. Germline V gene lookup returns CDR1 LNHDA and CDR2 SQIVND (reference sequence). Newly diagnosed hyperthyroidism patients aged 18 to 65 years had disease lasting under 2 months. Based on clinical symptoms, serum thyroxine and TRAb, thyroid ultrasound and orbital computed tomography, diagnoses were reached. It was 8 to 10 ml of fresh peripheral blood that supplied the PBMCs. The source material, RNA transcripts, was used to amplify TCR beta CDR3 regions. The HTBI set primed first-round TCR CDR3 RT-PCR. In TCRdb, the multiplex PCR reads were re-called with MiXCR into one record per CDR3 protein. The sample consists of 750,000 to 900,000 distinct CDR3 sequences, about two fifths of them appearing once.

This TCR was sampled from a man aged 18 to 30 with Graves' hyperthyroidism. Sequencing was carried out using blood. This chain links TRBV19 with TRBJ1-5, with D perhaps TRBD1 (5 bases). The chain's CDR3 is CASSMRAGEPQHF. CDR3 nucleotide sequence: TGTGCCAGTAGTATGCGTGCGGGGGAACCCCAGCATTTT.